The T cell receptor beta chain under discussion was sequenced for a study of regulatory T cells in long-lasting Graves disease. This clonotype appeared many times. Trimming left V 2 bases short and J 7 bases short, with 24 bases between. CDR1 is DFQATT, CDR2 SNEGSKA, per germline (reference sequence). This CDR3 has 17 amino acids. Assembly of TCR beta libraries relied on iRepertoire HTBI primers together with Arm-PCR of CDR3 regions. TCRdb reanalysed the multiplex PCR reads using MiXCR and keeps one entry per CDR3 protein. The sample lists about 330,000 distinct CDR3 sequences, under 20% seen once, with about 19% in the top ten. Regarding time point: newly diagnosed GD, antithyroid drugs for less than 3 months. Isolated PBMC RNA provided the starting material for the TCR library. The same sample was also studied in work on T cells in Graves' hyperthyroidism and ophthalmopathy.

The chain has TRBV20-1 and TRBJ2-1, with D hard to call. The sequences come from peripheral blood mononuclear cells (PBMCs), collected at new diagnosis, from a patient treated with antithyroid drugs. The source is a woman aged 18-29 years with Graves disease. The CDR3 DNA follows: TGCAGTGCTAGAAACGTCCATGGGCTCCGGCGTCAAAATGAGCAGTTCTTC. Its protein is CSARNVHGLRRQNEQFF.